This T cell receptor (beta chain) was sequenced for a study of cytomegalovirus exposure and HLA in healthy donors. Study findings and constraints: Available immune exposure information was restricted to CMV serostatus only. 16,951 TCR beta sequences were associated with HLA alleles at 0.05 false discovery rate in a later analysis. What was likely a sequencing artifact was a cluster of highly shared sequence variants.

Comment on this clone: Its specificity is not known.

13 Jbeta primers and 60 Vbeta primers were used for the PCR. Profiled with immunoSEQ multiplex PCR; TCRdb holds only in-frame clones, not every one. The sample yields 75,000 to 95,000 clones, 84% seen once. Sequencing was carried out using PBMCs. The TCR was taken from a woman aged 18-29 years in good health and CMV-seropositive.

CDR3 loop: CASSQTTNPYEQYF. CDR3 DNA: TGTGCCAGCAGCCAAACTACGAACCCCTACGAGCAGTACTTC. The chain links TRBV4-2 to TRBJ2-7; no clear D gene. Germline V gene data show CDR1 as LGHNA and CDR2 as YNFKEQ. V lost 2 bases, J lost 2 bases, and 10 bases lay in between. The CDR3 contains 14 residues.